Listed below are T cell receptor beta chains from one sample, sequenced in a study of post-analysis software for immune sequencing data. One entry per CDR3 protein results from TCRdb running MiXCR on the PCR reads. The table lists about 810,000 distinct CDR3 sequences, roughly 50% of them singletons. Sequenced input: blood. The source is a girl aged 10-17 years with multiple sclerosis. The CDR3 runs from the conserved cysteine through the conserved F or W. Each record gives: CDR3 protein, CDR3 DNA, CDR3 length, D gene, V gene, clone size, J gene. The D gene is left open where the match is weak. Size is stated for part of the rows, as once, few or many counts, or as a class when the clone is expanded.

CDR3 protein: CASSKGLEYEQYF; CDR3 DNA: TGTGCCAGCAGCAAAGGACTGGAATACGAGCAGTACTTC; CDR3 length: 13; D gene: .; V gene: TRBV3-1; clone size: .; J gene: TRBJ2-7
CDR3 protein: CASKAVNQPQHF; CDR3 DNA: TGTGCCAGCAAGGCAGTCAATCAGCCCCAGCATTTT; CDR3 length: 12; D gene: .; V gene: TRBV6-1; clone size: .; J gene: TRBJ1-5
CDR3 protein: CASSEPSGSSPAYEQYF; CDR3 DNA: TGCGCCAGCAGTGAGCCTAGCGGGAGTTCACCGGCGTACGAGCAGTACTTC; CDR3 length: 17; D gene: TRBD2; V gene: TRBV10-2; clone size: .; J gene: TRBJ2-7
CDR3 protein: CASSQDLRDSWGYTF; CDR3 DNA: TGTGCCAGCAGCCAAGACCTCCGGGACAGCTGGGGCTACACCTTC; CDR3 length: 15; D gene: TRBD1; V gene: TRBV3-1; clone size: few; J gene: TRBJ1-2
CDR3 protein: CASSYLSGAQPQHF; CDR3 DNA: TGTGCCAGCAGTTACCTGTCAGGGGCTCAGCCCCAGCATTTT; CDR3 length: 14; D gene: .; V gene: TRBV6-2/TRBV6-3; clone size: .; J gene: TRBJ1-5
CDR3 protein: CASSSSGTGLGLYGYTF; CDR3 DNA: TGTGCCAGCAGCTCATCCGGGACAGGGCTCGGGCTTTACGGCTACACCTTC; CDR3 length: 17; D gene: TRBD1; V gene: TRBV7-2; clone size: .; J gene: TRBJ1-2
CDR3 protein: CASSELTGAHNEQFF; CDR3 DNA: TGCGCCAGCAGTGAATTAACCGGGGCCCACAATGAGCAGTTCTTC; CDR3 length: 15; D gene: .; V gene: TRBV10-2; clone size: .; J gene: TRBJ2-1
CDR3 protein: CATSDQGERVGFYYEQYF; CDR3 DNA: TGTGCCACCAGCGACCAGGGTGAGCGCGTCGGCTTCTATTACGAGCAGTACTTC; CDR3 length: 18; D gene: .; V gene: TRBV15; clone size: few; J gene: TRBJ2-7
CDR3 protein: CASNLLAYNEQFF; CDR3 DNA: TGTGCCAGCAACTTGTTGGCGTACAATGAGCAGTTCTTC; CDR3 length: 13; D gene: .; V gene: TRBV5-5; clone size: .; J gene: TRBJ2-1
CDR3 protein: CSVEEEGYF; CDR3 DNA: TGCAGCGTTGAAGAGGAAGGGTATTTT; CDR3 length: 9; D gene: .; V gene: TRBV29-1; clone size: .; J gene: TRBJ2-3
CDR3 protein: CASSLVGTGAYGYTF; CDR3 DNA: TGCGCCAGCAGCTTGGTCGGGACAGGTGCCTATGGCTACACCTTC; CDR3 length: 15; D gene: TRBD1; V gene: TRBV5-1; clone size: .; J gene: TRBJ1-2
CDR3 protein: CSVLQGVGGYRYGYTF; CDR3 DNA: TGCAGCGTTCTGCAAGGGGTTGGGGGCTACCGCTATGGCTACACCTTC; CDR3 length: 16; D gene: .; V gene: TRBV29-1; clone size: .; J gene: TRBJ1-2
CDR3 protein: CASSLAQGRAWGDEQFF; CDR3 DNA: TGTGCCAGCAGCTTAGCGCAAGGCCGAGCCTGGGGCGATGAGCAGTTCTTC; CDR3 length: 17; D gene: .; V gene: TRBV7-9; clone size: .; J gene: TRBJ2-1
CDR3 protein: CASSLREWGTTTDTQYF; CDR3 DNA: TGTGCCAGCAGCTTAAGGGAGTGGGGGACGACCACAGATACGCAGTATTTT; CDR3 length: 17; D gene: .; V gene: TRBV7-2; clone size: .; J gene: TRBJ2-3
CDR3 protein: CASSYSKSRTYEQYF; CDR3 DNA: TGTGCCAGCAGTTACTCGAAGTCACGGACCTACGAGCAGTACTTC; CDR3 length: 15; D gene: .; V gene: TRBV6-5; clone size: .; J gene: TRBJ2-7
CDR3 protein: CASSSYGGATYNEQFF; CDR3 DNA: TGTGCCAGCAGCTCCTACGGGGGGGCCACCTACAATGAGCAGTTCTTC; CDR3 length: 16; D gene: TRBD2; V gene: TRBV11-2; clone size: .; J gene: TRBJ2-1
CDR3 protein: CASSAHVTGHRRTSTNEKLFF; CDR3 DNA: TGTGCCAGCAGCGCACATGTGACAGGCCATCGGAGGACATCAACTAATGAAAAACTGTTTTTT; CDR3 length: 21; D gene: .; V gene: TRBV11-2; clone size: .; J gene: TRBJ1-4
CDR3 protein: CASSLTDRGHSYEQYF; CDR3 DNA: TGTGCCAGCAGCTTAACGGACAGGGGCCACTCCTACGAGCAGTACTTC; CDR3 length: 16; D gene: TRBD1; V gene: TRBV11-1; clone size: .; J gene: TRBJ2-7
CDR3 protein: CASTQLRGGTDTQYF; CDR3 DNA: TGTGCCAGCACTCAACTAAGAGGGGGCACAGATACGCAGTATTTT; CDR3 length: 15; D gene: .; V gene: TRBV27; clone size: .; J gene: TRBJ2-3
CDR3 protein: CASSETNEKLFF; CDR3 DNA: TGTGCCAGCAGTGAAACTAATGAAAAACTGTTTTTT; CDR3 length: 12; D gene: .; V gene: TRBV6-5; clone size: .; J gene: TRBJ1-4
CDR3 protein: CASSSFGQGYTDTQYF; CDR3 DNA: TGCGCCAGCAGCTCTTTCGGACAGGGTTACACAGATACGCAGTATTTT; CDR3 length: 16; D gene: TRBD1; V gene: TRBV5-1; clone size: .; J gene: TRBJ2-3
CDR3 protein: CSARTGTAGNQPQHF; CDR3 DNA: TGCAGTGCTAGGACCGGGACAGCCGGGAATCAGCCCCAGCATTTT; CDR3 length: 15; D gene: TRBD1; V gene: TRBV20-1; clone size: .; J gene: TRBJ1-5
CDR3 protein: CSASGLAGDGYEQYF; CDR3 DNA: TGCAGTGCTTCGGGACTAGCGGGAGATGGCTACGAGCAGTACTTC; CDR3 length: 15; D gene: TRBD2; V gene: TRBV20-1; clone size: .; J gene: TRBJ2-7
CDR3 protein: CARRTSGKGTDTQYF; CDR3 DNA: TGTGCCAGGAGGACTAGCGGGAAGGGTACAGATACGCAGTATTTT; CDR3 length: 15; D gene: TRBD2; V gene: TRBV2; clone size: few; J gene: TRBJ2-3
CDR3 protein: CSARGFTGAVDQNIQYF; CDR3 DNA: TGCAGTGCTAGGGGGTTCACAGGGGCCGTTGATCAAAACATTCAGTACTTC; CDR3 length: 17; D gene: TRBD1; V gene: TRBV20-1; clone size: .; J gene: TRBJ2-4
CDR3 protein: CSVDGTGSSYEQYF; CDR3 DNA: TGCAGCGTTGACGGGACAGGGAGCTCCTACGAGCAGTACTTC; CDR3 length: 14; D gene: TRBD1; V gene: TRBV29-1; clone size: many; J gene: TRBJ2-7
CDR3 protein: CATSRESGISEAFF; CDR3 DNA: TGTGCCACCAGCAGAGAATCAGGGATCTCTGAAGCTTTCTTT; CDR3 length: 14; D gene: .; V gene: TRBV15; clone size: .; J gene: TRBJ1-1
CDR3 protein: CASSERQPNQPQHF; CDR3 DNA: TGTGCCAGCAGCGAAAGACAGCCGAATCAGCCCCAGCATTTT; CDR3 length: 14; D gene: .; V gene: TRBV7-8; clone size: .; J gene: TRBJ1-5
CDR3 protein: CASSFTSGGDRALSLHF; CDR3 DNA: TGTGCCAGCAGCTTTACTTCGGGGGGGGACAGGGCTTTATCCCTCCACTTT; CDR3 length: 17; D gene: TRBD1; V gene: TRBV7-2; clone size: .; J gene: TRBJ1-6
CDR3 protein: CSAWGGSSDTQYF; CDR3 DNA: TGCAGTGCTTGGGGAGGGAGTTCTGATACGCAGTATTTT; CDR3 length: 13; D gene: TRBD2; V gene: TRBV20-1; clone size: .; J gene: TRBJ2-3
CDR3 protein: CASSLVQGRYNEQFF; CDR3 DNA: TGTGCCAGCAGCTTGGTACAGGGTAGGTACAATGAGCAGTTCTTC; CDR3 length: 15; D gene: .; V gene: TRBV5-5; clone size: few; J gene: TRBJ2-1
CDR3 protein: CASSQQGNSNQPQHF; CDR3 DNA: TGTGCCAGCAGCCAACAGGGGAATAGCAATCAGCCCCAGCATTTT; CDR3 length: 15; D gene: TRBD1; V gene: TRBV7-8; clone size: few; J gene: TRBJ1-5
CDR3 protein: CASSAVLGGPGANVLTF; CDR3 DNA: TGTGCCAGCAGTGCGGTTCTCGGGGGACCTGGGGCCAACGTCCTGACTTTC; CDR3 length: 17; D gene: .; V gene: TRBV25-1; clone size: .; J gene: TRBJ2-6
CDR3 protein: CSVRTSGTDTQYF; CDR3 DNA: TGCAGTGTTCGGACTAGCGGCACAGATACGCAGTATTTT; CDR3 length: 13; D gene: TRBD2; V gene: TRBV20-1; clone size: once; J gene: TRBJ2-3
CDR3 protein: CASSFVSLLAGGPDEQFF; CDR3 DNA: TGTGCCAGCAGCTTTGTCTCGCTACTAGCGGGAGGGCCTGATGAGCAGTTCTTC; CDR3 length: 18; D gene: TRBD2; V gene: TRBV7-9; clone size: .; J gene: TRBJ2-1
CDR3 protein: CASSENPGKEETQYF; CDR3 DNA: TGTGCCAGCAGTGAAAACCCGGGAAAAGAAGAGACCCAGTACTTC; CDR3 length: 15; D gene: .; V gene: TRBV12-3/TRBV12-4; clone size: .; J gene: TRBJ2-5
CDR3 protein: CASSLGGITRVYF; CDR3 DNA: TGTGCCAGCAGTTTAGGTGGAATTACGCGTGTGTACTTC; CDR3 length: 13; D gene: .; V gene: TRBV12-3/TRBV12-4; clone size: few; J gene: TRBJ2-4
CDR3 protein: CSARDAGVAGGHSSYNEQFF; CDR3 DNA: TGCAGTGCTAGAGATGCGGGGGTAGCGGGAGGCCATTCCTCCTACAATGAGCAGTTCTTC; CDR3 length: 20; D gene: TRBD2; V gene: TRBV20-1; clone size: few; J gene: TRBJ2-1
CDR3 protein: CASTWGPNNSGANVLTF; CDR3 DNA: TGTGCCAGCACTTGGGGACCGAACAACTCTGGGGCCAACGTCCTGACTTTC; CDR3 length: 17; D gene: .; V gene: TRBV2; clone size: once; J gene: TRBJ2-6